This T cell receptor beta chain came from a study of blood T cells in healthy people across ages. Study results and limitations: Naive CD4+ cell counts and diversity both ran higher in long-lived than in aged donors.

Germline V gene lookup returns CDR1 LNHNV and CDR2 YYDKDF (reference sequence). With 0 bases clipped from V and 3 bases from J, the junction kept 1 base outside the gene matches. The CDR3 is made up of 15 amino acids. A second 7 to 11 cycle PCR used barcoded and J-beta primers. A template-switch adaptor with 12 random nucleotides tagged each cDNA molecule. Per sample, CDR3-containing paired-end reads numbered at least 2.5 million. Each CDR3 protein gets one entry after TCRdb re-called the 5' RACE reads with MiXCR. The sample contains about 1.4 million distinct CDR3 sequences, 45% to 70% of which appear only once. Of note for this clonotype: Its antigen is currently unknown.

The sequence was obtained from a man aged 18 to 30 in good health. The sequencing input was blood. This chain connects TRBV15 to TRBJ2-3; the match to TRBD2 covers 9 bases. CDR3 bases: TGTGCCACCAGCAGAGAAGGACTAGCGACAGATACGCAGTATTTT. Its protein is CATSREGLATDTQYF.